A selection of T cell receptor beta chains follows, all from one sample in a study of Ad26.COV2.S vaccination and SARS-CoV-2 variants. Assay: immunoSEQ multiplex PCR; the TCRdb copy retains only in-frame clones and omits some. The table shows about 280,000 clones, with roughly 86% occurring only once. The material sequenced was peripheral blood, taken in a trial of Ad26.COV2.S vaccine versus placebo. These receptors were obtained from a person between 18 and 65 years old who received the Ad26.COV2.S COVID-19 vaccine or a placebo. The CDR3 runs from the conserved cysteine through the conserved F or W. A D gene is named only where the DNA matches it firmly. Clone sizes are given selectively: once, few, many, or a class where the clone is expanded.

15 TRBJ1-1 - TRBV28 - TGTGCCAGCAGGGCCCGGACATACATGAACACTGAAGCTTTCTTT CASRARTYMNTEAFF
19 TRBJ1-5 - TRBV6-7 - TGTGCCAGCAGTTACTTTACCGGACAGTTCGGGGATGTCATCCAGCCCCAGCATTTT CASSYFTGQFGDVIQPQHF
14 TRBJ1-2 - TRBV14 TRBD1 TGTGCCAGCAGCCCATTGACAGGGCCATATGGCTACACCTTC CASSPLTGPYGYTF
17 TRBJ2-5 once TRBV5-1 TRBD1 TGCGCCAGCAGCTTGGGCCTTTTCCGACAGGGTCAAGAGACCCAGTACTTC CASSLGLFRQGQETQYF
14 TRBJ2-1 - TRBV29-1 - TGCAGCGTTGAGGGGGAACAGGTTAACAATGAGCAGTTCTTC CSVEGEQVNNEQFF
13 TRBJ1-1 few TRBV28 - TGTGCCAGCAGTCAGGAGAAGCACACTGAAGCTTTCTTT CASSQEKHTEAFF
16 TRBJ1-2 - TRBV19 TRBD1 TGTGCCAGTAGTATTTCTTCCGGACAGGATCTCTATGGCTACACCTTC CASSISSGQDLYGYTF
15 TRBJ2-7 - TRBV9 - TGTGCCAGCAGCGTAGCTCTGGGGCTGTCCTACGAGCAGTACTTC CASSVALGLSYEQYF
14 TRBJ2-2 - TRBV5-5 - TGTGCCAGCAGCTTAGGGGGTGTCCCCGGGGAGCTGTTTTTT CASSLGGVPGELFF
15 TRBJ1-1 - TRBV4-2 - TGTGCCAGCAGCCAGCCTCAAGGGGGGCGGAATGAAGCTTTCTTT CASSQPQGGRNEAFF
13 TRBJ2-5 - TRBV12-3/TRBV12-4 - TGTGCCAGCAGTTTAAGGCTAGCGGAGACCCAGTACTTC CASSLRLAETQYF
14 TRBJ1-1 - TRBV5-4 TRBD1 TGTGCCAGCAGCCTCCGGACAGGGGACACTGAAGCTTTCTTT CASSLRTGDTEAFF
15 TRBJ2-1 - TRBV7-2 TRBD1 TGTGCCAGCAGCTTAACGCAGGGGGTGATTAATGAGCAGTTCTTC CASSLTQGVINEQFF
15 TRBJ1-1 - TRBV7-2 TRBD1 TGTGCCAGCAGCTTAGCGGGACAGGGGTACACTGAAGCTTTCTTT CASSLAGQGYTEAFF
14 TRBJ1-1 - TRBV5-1 TRBD1 TGCGCCAGCAACCCGGGACAGGGATTCACTGAAGCTTTCTTT CASNPGQGFTEAFF
13 TRBJ1-1 - TRBV7-2 - TGTGCCAGCAGCTTTCGGCTGGCCACTGAAGCTTTCTTT CASSFRLATEAFF
13 TRBJ1-5 - TRBV6-5 TRBD1 TGTGCCACGGCGGGGACAGGGAATCAGCCCCAGCATTTT CATAGTGNQPQHF
17 TRBJ2-1 - TRBV4-1 TRBD2 TGCGCCAGCAGCCAATATAACAGCGGGAGCGACTACAATGAGCAGTTCTTC CASSQYNSGSDYNEQFF
13 TRBJ1-1 - TRBV6-5 - TGTGCCAGCAGTTACTCTTCTAAGACTGAAGCTTTCTTT CASSYSSKTEAFF
14 TRBJ1-2 - TRBV5-4 - TGTGCCAGCAGCTTGGAGGGATTTCACTATGGCTACACCTTC CASSLEGFHYGYTF
14 TRBJ2-7 few TRBV5-6 - TGTGCCAGCAGCTCCGACCCGTCGTCCCACGAGCAGTACTTC CASSSDPSSHEQYF
14 TRBJ1-5 - TRBV28 - TGTGCCAGCAGAGATTCGGGGGGGAATCAGCCCCAGCATTTT CASRDSGGNQPQHF
16 TRBJ2-5 once TRBV9 TRBD2 TGTGCCAGCAGCGTAGATAGCGGGGGGTATGGGGAGACCCAGTACTTC CASSVDSGGYGETQYF
14 TRBJ2-7 - TRBV30 - TGTGCCTGGACCCGTGGCACAGCCTCCTACGAGCAGTACTTC CAWTRGTASYEQYF
16 TRBJ2-3 - TRBV24-1 TRBD2 TGTGCCACCAGTGATACACGTGGGGGGGTCACAGATACGCAGTATTTT CATSDTRGGVTDTQYF
16 TRBJ2-5 - TRBV11-2 TRBD2 TGTGCCAGCAGCGCCGGGACTATGCGCACGCAAGAGACCCAGTACTTC CASSAGTMRTQETQYF
17 TRBJ1-4 once TRBV5-8 TRBD1 TGTGCCAGCAGCCTCCGGACAGGGGCCTCAACTAATGAAAAACTGTTTTTT CASSLRTGASTNEKLFF
16 TRBJ2-7 - TRBV5-6 - TGTGCCAGCAGCTTGTGGGGGAGGCGGGAAGCGTTCGAGCAGTACTTC CASSLWGRREAFEQYF
15 TRBJ1-2 - TRBV6-2/TRBV6-3 - TGTGCCAGCAGTTACTCTGGGACTCTAACTGGTGGCTACACCTTC CASSYSGTLTGGYTF
17 TRBJ2-7 - TRBV4-1 - TGCGCCAGCAGCCAAGCCCCCTCGGAGGAGGGAGCCTACGAGCAGTACTTC CASSQAPSEEGAYEQYF
19 TRBJ1-5 once TRBV27 - TGTGCCAGCAGACGGACCGGGACGGTAGCCCAGGTTAGCAATCAGCCCCAGCATTTT CASRRTGTVAQVSNQPQHF
15 TRBJ2-2 - TRBV6-5 - TGTGCCAGCAGTACCCCGCGAATAGCGATAGGGGAGCTGTTTTTT CASSTPRIAIGELFF
14 TRBJ2-7 - TRBV11-2 - TGTGCCAGCAGCATTGGACCAGTCCGGAGTGAGCAGTACTTC CASSIGPVRSEQYF
15 TRBJ2-2 - TRBV7-2 - TGTGCCAGCAGCTTAAACGGGGGCAACACCGGGGAGCTGTTTTTT CASSLNGGNTGELFF
13 TRBJ2-7 - TRBV19 TRBD2 TGTGCCAGTAGTATAGAATTAGCGGGCGAGCAGTACTTC CASSIELAGEQYF
14 TRBJ1-2 - TRBV3-1/TRBV3-2 - TGTGCCAGCAGCGTAGGGACGGGCCCCTATGGCTACACCTTC CASSVGTGPYGYTF
14 TRBJ2-5 - TRBV5-1 - TGCGCCAGCAGCCCCGGAGGGGGGGTAGAGACCCAGTACTTC CASSPGGGVETQYF
13 TRBJ2-7 - TRBV7-2 - TGTGCCAGCAGCTCGACGTATCCCTACGAGCAGTACTTC CASSSTYPYEQYF
15 TRBJ2-7 - TRBV3-1/TRBV3-2 - TGTGCCAGCAGCCAAGAACTTTCGTTCCCCCACGAGCAGTACTTC CASSQELSFPHEQYF
15 TRBJ1-4 - TRBV27 TRBD1 TGTGCCAGCAGCTCATCAACAGGGGGCTGGGGAAAACTGTTTTTT CASSSSTGGWGKLFF
15 TRBJ1-6 once TRBV5-5 - TGTGCCAGCAGCTCTAGGGACGAGTATAATTCACCCCTCCACTTT CASSSRDEYNSPLHF
17 TRBJ1-1 - TRBV2 - TGTGCCAGCTGCCGGAGACACAGGCAACTTGGGAACACTGAAGCTTTCTTT CASCRRHRQLGNTEAFF
16 TRBJ1-1 - TRBV18 TRBD1 TGTGCCAGCTCACCACGAGCAGGGGGGACGAACACTGAAGCTTTCTTT CASSPRAGGTNTEAFF